Sequencing of this TCR beta chain was carried out in a study of cytomegalovirus exposure and HLA in healthy donors. Whole-study findings and limits: Presence/absence comparisons presumed near-even sequencing depth among donors. In a later analysis, CMV-associated beta chains were mostly HLA-associated, it appeared.

Participants comprised healthy donors of bone marrow. With respect to this clone: The antigen is not known.

PCR employed 60 Vbeta and 13 Jbeta primers. Original processing methods: An analysis that came later counted approximately 76 million unique TCR beta chains, about 10 million shared. The repertoire was sequenced with immunoSEQ multiplex PCR; TCRdb's copy has only in-frame clones and lacks some. V, J and clone size were drawn from that table, and D and trimming were deduced from the DNA. The table includes under 150,000 clones, about 63% detected once. The CDR3 runs 15 residues. Germline values: CDR1 MNHNY, CDR2 SVGAGI (reference sequence). V gave up 0 bases and J gave up 8 bases, with 11 bases separating them.

What was sequenced was PBMCs. The gene calls are TRBV6-6 and TRBJ1-6; possibly TRBD1 for D (5 bases). The TCR was taken from a man aged 30-40 years in good health and CMV-seropositive. The CDR3 DNA sequence: TGTGCCAGCAGTTACTCACGGGGGGTACATTCACCCCTCCACTTT. This codes for CASSYSRGVHSPLHF.